Listed below are T cell receptor beta chains from one sample, sequenced in a study of cytomegalovirus exposure and HLA in healthy donors. Repertoires were generated with immunoSEQ multiplex PCR, while TCRdb's copy carries only in-frame clones and drops some. Among about 100,000 clones, 70% to 90% were seen once, and the ten largest hold 3%. The sequenced material came from PBMCs. Receptors originate from a woman under 30 in good health and CMV-seronegative. The CDR3 runs from the conserved cysteine through the conserved F or W. D genes are given only for firm matches. Part of the rows lack a size; the others show once, few, many or a class for expanded clones.

CDR3: CASSPGQGDEKLFF
DNA: TGTGCCAGTAGCCCGGGACAGGGGGATGAAAAACTGTTTTTT
V: TRBV19
size: NA
D: TRBD1
length: 14
J: TRBJ1-4

CDR3: CASSFSRTSRQEQYF
DNA: TGTGCCAGCAGCTTTTCCAGGACTAGCAGACAGGAGCAGTACTTC
V: TRBV5-5
size: NA
D: TRBD2
length: 15
J: TRBJ2-7

CDR3: CSVAASGGDDEQFF
DNA: TGCAGCGTTGCGGCTAGCGGGGGAGATGATGAGCAGTTCTTC
V: TRBV29-1
size: NA
D: TRBD2
length: 14
J: TRBJ2-1

CDR3: CASSDERGLGEQYF
DNA: TGTGCCAGCAGTGACGAGCGGGGCCTTGGCGAGCAGTACTTC
V: TRBV2
size: few
D: TRBD2
length: 14
J: TRBJ2-7

CDR3: CASSMLVAGAGETQYF
DNA: TGTGCCAGTAGTATGTTGGTAGCGGGGGCCGGAGAGACCCAGTACTTC
V: TRBV19
size: NA
D: TRBD2
length: 16
J: TRBJ2-5

CDR3: CASSLPSGYSTGELFF
DNA: TGTGCCAGCAGCTTACCTAGCGGCTATTCGACCGGGGAGCTGTTTTTT
V: TRBV7-3
size: NA
D: TRBD2
length: 16
J: TRBJ2-2

CDR3: CASSQAMGGHSPLHF
DNA: TGCGCCAGCAGCCAAGCCATGGGGGGACATTCACCCCTCCACTTT
V: TRBV4-1
size: NA
D: NA
length: 15
J: TRBJ1-6

CDR3: CASSPPNTYEQYF
DNA: TGTGCCAGCTCACCACCAAATACCTACGAGCAGTACTTC
V: TRBV18
size: few
D: NA
length: 13
J: TRBJ2-7

CDR3: CASRTGGSNQPQHF
DNA: TGTGCCAGCCGGACAGGGGGTAGCAATCAGCCCCAGCATTTT
V: TRBV6-1
size: NA
D: TRBD1
length: 14
J: TRBJ1-5

CDR3: CASSAAGTGGHNEQFF
DNA: TGCGCCAGCAGCGCCGCCGGGACAGGAGGCCACAATGAGCAGTTCTTC
V: TRBV5-1
size: NA
D: TRBD1
length: 16
J: TRBJ2-1

CDR3: CASSQRGQQIYGYTF
DNA: TGTGCCAGCAGCCAACGGGGACAGCAGATCTATGGCTACACCTTC
V: TRBV7-8
size: NA
D: TRBD1
length: 15
J: TRBJ1-2

CDR3: CASSHRQGGTDTQYF
DNA: TGTGCCAGCAGCCATCGACAGGGCGGGACAGATACGCAGTATTTT
V: TRBV5-4
size: NA
D: TRBD1
length: 15
J: TRBJ2-3

CDR3: CATSRERGNQETQYF
DNA: TGTGCCACCAGTCGTGAGCGGGGGAACCAAGAGACCCAGTACTTC
V: TRBV15
size: NA
D: TRBD2
length: 15
J: TRBJ2-5

CDR3: CASRTQGISTDTQYF
DNA: TGTGCCAGCAGAACACAGGGGATTAGTACAGATACGCAGTATTTT
V: TRBV6-1
size: NA
D: TRBD1
length: 15
J: TRBJ2-3

CDR3: CASREGEQLEQYF
DNA: TGTGCCAGCAGGGAGGGTGAACAGCTAGAGCAGTACTTC
V: TRBV4-2
size: NA
D: NA
length: 13
J: TRBJ2-7

CDR3: CAWGQLSSYNSPLHF
DNA: TGTGCCTGGGGACAGCTGAGCTCCTATAATTCACCCCTCCACTTT
V: TRBV30
size: NA
D: NA
length: 15
J: TRBJ1-6

CDR3: CASSDLAGAGSYEQYF
DNA: TGTGCCAGCAGCGATCTAGCGGGGGCGGGCTCCTACGAGCAGTACTTC
V: TRBV5-4
size: NA
D: TRBD2
length: 16
J: TRBJ2-7

CDR3: CASSLWPETDTQYF
DNA: TGTGCCAGCAGTTTATGGCCGGAGACAGATACGCAGTATTTT
V: TRBV28
size: NA
D: NA
length: 14
J: TRBJ2-3

CDR3: CASSQEVARDTQYF
DNA: TGCGCCAGCAGCCAAGAGGTAGCTAGAGATACGCAGTATTTT
V: TRBV4-1
size: NA
D: NA
length: 14
J: TRBJ2-3

CDR3: CSVTSGQETQYF
DNA: TGCAGCGTGACTAGCGGACAAGAGACCCAGTACTTC
V: TRBV29-1
size: NA
D: TRBD2
length: 12
J: TRBJ2-5

CDR3: CASRNRDTYEQYF
DNA: TGTGCCAGCAGAAACCGGGACACTTACGAGCAGTACTTC
V: TRBV6-6
size: NA
D: NA
length: 13
J: TRBJ2-7

CDR3: CASSLSGRGDEQFF
DNA: TGCGCCAGCAGCCTCTCGGGCAGGGGAGATGAGCAGTTCTTC
V: TRBV5-1
size: once
D: NA
length: 14
J: TRBJ2-1

CDR3: CASSLTGLAEAFF
DNA: TGTGCCAGCAGCTTAACGGGTCTAGCTGAAGCTTTCTTT
V: TRBV7-3
size: NA
D: NA
length: 13
J: TRBJ1-1

CDR3: CASSVNRGPGDTIYF
DNA: TGTGCCAGCAGTGTGAACAGGGGGCCCGGGGACACCATATATTTT
V: TRBV25-1
size: NA
D: TRBD1
length: 15
J: TRBJ1-3

CDR3: CASSGLEPAKNIQYF
DNA: TGTGCCAGCAGTGGACTCGAACCAGCCAAAAACATTCAGTACTTC
V: TRBV2
size: NA
D: NA
length: 15
J: TRBJ2-4

CDR3: CASRGQAAGNQPQHF
DNA: TGTGCCAGCAGGGGACAGGCGGCCGGCAATCAGCCCCAGCATTTT
V: TRBV6-5
size: NA
D: TRBD1
length: 15
J: TRBJ1-5

CDR3: CATSPPGLAGVNEQFF
DNA: TGTGCCACCTCGCCCCCGGGACTAGCGGGGGTCAATGAGCAGTTCTTC
V: TRBV28
size: NA
D: TRBD2
length: 16
J: TRBJ2-1

CDR3: CASSSDDRDDEQFF
DNA: TGTGCCAGCAGTTCCGATGACAGGGACGATGAGCAGTTCTTC
V: TRBV28
size: NA
D: TRBD1
length: 14
J: TRBJ2-1